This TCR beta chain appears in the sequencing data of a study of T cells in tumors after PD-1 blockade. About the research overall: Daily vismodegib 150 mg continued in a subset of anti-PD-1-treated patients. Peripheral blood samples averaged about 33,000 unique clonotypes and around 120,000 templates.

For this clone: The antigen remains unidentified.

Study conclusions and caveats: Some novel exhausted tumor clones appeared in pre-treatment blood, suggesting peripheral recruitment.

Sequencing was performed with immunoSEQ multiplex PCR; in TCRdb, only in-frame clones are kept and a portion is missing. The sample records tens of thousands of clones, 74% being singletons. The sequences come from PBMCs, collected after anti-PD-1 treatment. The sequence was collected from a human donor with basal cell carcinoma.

The CDR3 bases are TGTGCCACCCTCCCAGGGATGAGCGACGAGCAGTACTTC. Translated: CATLPGMSDEQYF. The chain couples TRBV10-3 to TRBJ2-7, with D possibly TRBD1 on 5 matching bases. Trimming cost V 10 bases and J 5 bases, with 18 bases left between them. Germline loops: CDR1 ENHRY, CDR2 SYGVKD. The CDR3 runs to 13 residues.